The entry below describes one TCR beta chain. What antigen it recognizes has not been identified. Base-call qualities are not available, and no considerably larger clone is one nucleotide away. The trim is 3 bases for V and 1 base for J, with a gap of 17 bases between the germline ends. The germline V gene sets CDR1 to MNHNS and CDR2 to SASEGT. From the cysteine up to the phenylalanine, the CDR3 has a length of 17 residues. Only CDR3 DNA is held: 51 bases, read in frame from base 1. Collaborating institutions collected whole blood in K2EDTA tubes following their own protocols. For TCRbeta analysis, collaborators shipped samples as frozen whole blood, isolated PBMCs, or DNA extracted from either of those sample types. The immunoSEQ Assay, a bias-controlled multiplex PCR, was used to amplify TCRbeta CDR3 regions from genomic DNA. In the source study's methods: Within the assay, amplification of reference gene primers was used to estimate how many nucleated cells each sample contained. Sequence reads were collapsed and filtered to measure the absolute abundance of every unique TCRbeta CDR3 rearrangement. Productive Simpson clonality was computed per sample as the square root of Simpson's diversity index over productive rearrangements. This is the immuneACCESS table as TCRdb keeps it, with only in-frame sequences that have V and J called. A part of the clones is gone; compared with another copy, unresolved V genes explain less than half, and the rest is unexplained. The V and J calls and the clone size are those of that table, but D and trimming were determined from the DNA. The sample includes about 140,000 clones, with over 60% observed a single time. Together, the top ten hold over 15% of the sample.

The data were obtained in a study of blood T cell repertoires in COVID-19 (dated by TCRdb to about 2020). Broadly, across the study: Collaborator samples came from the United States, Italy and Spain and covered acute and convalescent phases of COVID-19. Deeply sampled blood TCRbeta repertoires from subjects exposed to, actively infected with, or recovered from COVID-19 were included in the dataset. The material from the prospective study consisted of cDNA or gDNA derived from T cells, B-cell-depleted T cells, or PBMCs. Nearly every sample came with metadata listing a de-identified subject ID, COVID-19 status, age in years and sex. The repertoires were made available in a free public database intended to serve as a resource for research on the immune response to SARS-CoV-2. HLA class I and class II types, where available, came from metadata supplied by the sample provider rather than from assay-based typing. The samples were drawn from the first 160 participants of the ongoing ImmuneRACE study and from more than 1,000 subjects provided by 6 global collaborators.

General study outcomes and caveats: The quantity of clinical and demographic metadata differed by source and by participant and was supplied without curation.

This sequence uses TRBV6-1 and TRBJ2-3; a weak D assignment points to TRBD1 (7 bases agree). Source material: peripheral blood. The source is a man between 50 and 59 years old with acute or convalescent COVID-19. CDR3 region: CASSEGGPGQRTDTQYF. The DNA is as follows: TGTGCCAGCAGTGAGGGGGGTCCGGGACAGCGCACAGATACGCAGTATTTT.